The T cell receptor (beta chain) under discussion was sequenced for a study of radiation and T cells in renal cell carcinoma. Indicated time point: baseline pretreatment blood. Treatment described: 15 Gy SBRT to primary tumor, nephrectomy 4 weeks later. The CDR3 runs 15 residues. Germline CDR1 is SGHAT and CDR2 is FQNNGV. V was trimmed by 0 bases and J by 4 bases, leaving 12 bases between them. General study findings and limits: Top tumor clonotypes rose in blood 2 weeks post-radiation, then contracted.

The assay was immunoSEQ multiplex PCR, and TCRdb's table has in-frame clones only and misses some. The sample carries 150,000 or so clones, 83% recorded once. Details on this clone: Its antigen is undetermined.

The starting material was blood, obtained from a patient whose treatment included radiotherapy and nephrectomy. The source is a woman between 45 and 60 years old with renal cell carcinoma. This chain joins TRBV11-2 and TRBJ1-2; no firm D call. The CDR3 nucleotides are TGTGCCAGCAGCTTAGATCTTACTGCCTTCTATGGCTACACCTTC. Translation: CASSLDLTAFYGYTF.